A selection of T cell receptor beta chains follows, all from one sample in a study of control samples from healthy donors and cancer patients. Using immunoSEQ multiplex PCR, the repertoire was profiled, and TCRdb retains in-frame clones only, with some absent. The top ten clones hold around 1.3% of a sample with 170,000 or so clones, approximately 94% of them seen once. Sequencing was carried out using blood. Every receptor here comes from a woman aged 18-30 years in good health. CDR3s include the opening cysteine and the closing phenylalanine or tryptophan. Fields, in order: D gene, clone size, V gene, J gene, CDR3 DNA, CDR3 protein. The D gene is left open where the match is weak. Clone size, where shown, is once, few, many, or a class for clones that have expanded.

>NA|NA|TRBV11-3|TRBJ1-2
TGTGCCAGCAGCTCGCAGGCTGACTATGGCTACACCTTC
CASSSQADYGYTF
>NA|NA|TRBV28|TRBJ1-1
TGTGCCAGCAGTTTTAGGAGGAACACTGAAGCTTTCTTT
CASSFRRNTEAFF
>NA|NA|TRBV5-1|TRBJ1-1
TGCGCCAGCAGCTTGGCCGCTTTAGACGGCGAAGCTTTCTTT
CASSLAALDGEAFF
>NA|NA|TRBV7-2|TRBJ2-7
TGTGCCAGCAGCTTAGTTCCCCGCGAGCAGTACTTC
CASSLVPREQYF
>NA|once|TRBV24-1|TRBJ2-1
TGTGCCACCAGTGATGGGGTGAGTTGGGGATCGGATGAGCAGTTCTTC
CATSDGVSWGSDEQFF
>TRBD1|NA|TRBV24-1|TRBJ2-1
TGTGCCACCAGTGATCCCCGACCCGGGACAGGGAAATCACAAGAGCAGTTCTTC
CATSDPRPGTGKSQEQFF
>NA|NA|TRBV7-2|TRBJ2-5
TGTGCCAGCAGCTTAAGGCTCCAAGAGACCCAGTACTTC
CASSLRLQETQYF
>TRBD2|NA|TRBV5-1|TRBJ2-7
TGCGCCAGCAGCTTGGCCGGGGGGGCCTACGAGCAGTACTTC
CASSLAGGAYEQYF
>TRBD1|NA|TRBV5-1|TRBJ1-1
TGCGCCAGCAGCCCTGGGGACAGCCGGACTGAAGCTTTCTTT
CASSPGDSRTEAFF
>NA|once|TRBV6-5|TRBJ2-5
TGTGCCAACTGGCCGGGAAACGGGGAGACCCAGTACTTC
CANWPGNGETQYF
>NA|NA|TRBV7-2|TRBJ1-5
TGTGCCAGCAGCTTAGCGCCACAGGGACAGCCCCAGCATTTT
CASSLAPQGQPQHF
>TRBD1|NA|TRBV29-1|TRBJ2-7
TGCAGCGGATGGTCGGGACAGGATGCCTACGAGCAGTACTTC
CSGWSGQDAYEQYF
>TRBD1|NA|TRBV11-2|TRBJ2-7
TGTGCCAGCAGCCCGTGGGACAGGGGAAACTACGAGCAGTACTTC
CASSPWDRGNYEQYF
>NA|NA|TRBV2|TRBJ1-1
TGTGCCAGCAGGACCGGGACCGCAGACACTGAAGCTTTCTTT
CASRTGTADTEAFF
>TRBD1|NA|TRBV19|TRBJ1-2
TGTGCCAGTAGTACCCCGGGACAGGTTAGAAAGTCGGTCACCTTC
CASSTPGQVRKSVTF
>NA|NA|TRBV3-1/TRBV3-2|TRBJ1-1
TGTGCCAGCAGCTCAGGGGTCTCTGAAGCTTTCTTT
CASSSGVSEAFF